These 22 T cell receptor beta chains were sequenced from one sample in a study of T cell changes during pregnancy in multiple sclerosis. Only in-frame clones appear in the TCRdb table, and some are missing; sequencing was by immunoSEQ multiplex PCR. The sample has some 70,000 clones, more than 85% seen once. The sequences come from peripheral blood, collected in the first trimester of pregnancy. These receptor sequences come from a female donor with multiple sclerosis, enrolled in a pregnancy study.

The rearrangement uses TRBV7-6 and TRBJ2-7; 7 bases are a match to TRBD1. In germline, CDR1 is SGHVS, CDR2 FNYEAQ. The CDR3 consists of 18 residues. Trimming at V came to 5 bases and at J to 3 bases, leaving 19 bases not matched to a gene. CDR3 protein: CASSVQGSGDGTFYEQYF. CDR3 nucleotides: TGTGCCAGCAGCGTACAGGGGTCTGGGGACGGAACATTCTACGAGCAGTACTTC.

J is TRBJ1-2 and V is TRBV13, with 7 bases that match TRBD1. The CDR3 sequence is 16 residues long. V lost 2 bases and J lost 11; bases outside the gene matches: 17. Germline lookup yields CDR1 PRHDT and CDR2 FYEKMQ (reference sequence). The CDR3 nucleotides are TGTGCCAGCAGCTTAATGAAATCCGGTACGGGACAGAAATACACCTTC. It codes for CASSLMKSGTGQKYTF.

V is TRBV2 and J is TRBJ2-5, with 10 bases identical to TRBD1. V was pared by 4 bases and J by 5 bases, with 7 bases of the junction left unmatched. The CDR3 runs 15 residues. Germline CDR1 reads SNHLY; CDR2 reads FYNNEI. The CDR3 is CASSVPTGGQETQYF. The CDR3 DNA is TGTGCCAGCAGTGTCCCGACAGGGGGCCAGGAGACCCAGTACTTC. The variable domain in full, with the rest retrieved from reference TRBV2 and TRBJ2-5, is EPEVTQTPSHQVTQMGQEVILRCVPISNHLYFYWYRQILGQKVEFLVSFYNNEISEKSEIFDDQFSVERPDGSNFTLKIRSTKLEDSAMYFCASSVPTGGQETQYFGPGTRLLVL.

The genes are TRBV6-1 and TRBJ2-2; 9 nucleotides align to TRBD1. Trimming at V came to 1 base and at J to 8 bases, leaving 8 bases not matched to a gene. Germline assignment: CDR1 MNHNS and CDR2 SASEGT. CDR3 size: 16 residues. This CDR3 is CASSEGTGEEVGELFF. In DNA form, the CDR3 reads TGTGCCAGCAGTGAAGGGACAGGGGAAGAGGTAGGGGAGCTGTTTTTT.

This clone is a singleton in its sample. This chain links TRBV7-3 with TRBJ2-7, with 7 nucleotides matching TRBD1. Trimming cost V 5 bases and J 2 bases; bases outside gene matches: 6. The CDR3 contains 14 residues. Germline V lookup: CDR1 SGHTA, CDR2 FQGTGA. CDR3 protein: CASSPGGSTYEQYF. DNA for the CDR3: TGTGCCAGCAGCCCAGGGGGAAGTACCTACGAGCAGTACTTC.

The chain employs TRBV7-6 and TRBJ2-7, with TRBD2 matching over 8 bases. In germline, CDR1 is SGHVS, CDR2 FNYEAQ. The CDR3 length is 14 residues. The ends lost 3 bases at V and 5 bases at J; junction bases unmatched: 6. The CDR3 nucleotides are TGTGCCAGCAGCTTGAGCGGGAGTTTTAACGAGCAGTACTTC. Its protein product is CASSLSGSFNEQYF.

The chain has TRBV18 and TRBJ1-5, with a weak D call TRBD1 (6 bases). CDR1 KGHSH and CDR2 LQKENI come from the germline V gene. This CDR3 contains 14 residues. Trimming removed 2 bases from V and 5 bases from J, with 10 bases in between. The CDR3 is CASSPTGSDQPQHF. The CDR3, as DNA: TGTGCCAGCTCACCAACAGGGAGCGATCAGCCCCAGCATTTT.

V and J are TRBV5-1 and TRBJ1-1, with TRBD1 identical over 7 bases. Germline assignment: CDR1 SGHRS and CDR2 YFSETQ. The V and J ends lost 6 bases and 1 base, in that order; junction bases with no gene match: 9. CDR3 length equals 15 residues. The CDR3 sequence is CASTEGASRNTEAFF. The CDR3 bases are TGCGCCAGCACTGAGGGGGCATCCAGGAACACTGAAGCTTTCTTT.

The chain links TRBV7-3 to TRBJ2-5; D is perhaps TRBD2 (6 bases). Germline CDR1 is SGHTA and CDR2 is FQGTGA. V was trimmed by 5 bases and J by 4 bases, leaving 11 bases between them. CDR3 length: 13 amino acids. The CDR3 region has the DNA TGTGCCAGCAGCCCTCAGGGAGGAGAGACCCAGTACTTC. Amino acid sequence: CASSPQGGETQYF.

The chain carries TRBV18 and TRBJ1-5; 7 nucleotides agree with TRBD1. The CDR3 length is 15 residues. Germline V CDR1 and CDR2: KGHSH, LQKENI. Trimming removed 5 bases from V and 4 bases from J; junction bases left unmatched: 8. This CDR3 is CASSAGQQPNQPQHF. CDR3 nucleotide sequence: TGTGCCAGCTCAGCGGGACAGCAGCCTAATCAGCCCCAGCATTTT.

This chain links TRBV7-2 with TRBJ2-7; no reliable D call. The CDR3 extends over 15 amino acids. The germline CDR1 and CDR2 sequences are SGHTA and FQGNSA. Trimming removed 1 base at V and 4 bases at J, with 14 bases between. The CDR3 reads CASSLGPLSAYEQYF. The CDR3 bases are TGTGCCAGCAGCTTAGGGCCCCTCTCTGCTTACGAGCAGTACTTC.

The chain links TRBV6-1 to TRBJ2-5; TRBD1 matches at 8 bases. The germline V gene has CDR1 MNHNS and CDR2 SASEGT. After removal of 3 bases from V and 4 bases from J, the junction contained 13 bases not matched to a gene. The CDR3 sequence is 17 residues long. The CDR3 protein is CASSDWGVQGARETQYF. CDR3 coding DNA: TGTGCCAGCAGTGATTGGGGGGTCCAGGGGGCGCGAGAGACCCAGTACTTC.

The rearrangement links TRBV6-4 to TRBJ2-3; possibly TRBD1 for D (6 bases). Trimming cost V 4 bases and J 6 bases, with 11 bases left between them. Germline assignment: CDR1 MRHNA and CDR2 SNTAGT. The CDR3 spans 13 residues. CDR3 in DNA: TGTGCCAGCAGTGTAGGACAGCGGGATACGCAGTATTTT. Encoded protein: CASSVGQRDTQYF.

The CDR3 DNA sequence: TGTGCCAGCAGGGCCGGGACAGGGGGTTTCGAGTCAGAGACCCAGTACTTC. Translating gives CASRAGTGGFESETQYF. The rearrangement joins TRBV5-4 to TRBJ2-5; TRBD1 matches at 11 bases. The CDR3 is made up of 17 amino acids. Germline CDR1 SGHNT, CDR2 YYREEE (reference sequence). V lost 5 bases to trimming and J lost 4 bases; unmatched junction nucleotides: 13.

The DNA for the CDR3 is TGTGCCAGCAGTGAATATGGGACACCTTCCACCGGGGAGCTGTTTTTT. This gives the protein CASSEYGTPSTGELFF. This chain uses TRBV25-1 with TRBJ2-2; TRBD1 might be the D (6 bases). The V end was cut by 0 bases, the J end by 4 bases, with 12 bases between. Germline assignment: CDR1 MGHDK and CDR2 SYGVNS. This CDR3 comprises 16 residues.

This clone has a handful of counts. The rearrangement joins TRBV6-5 to TRBJ1-2; D is ambiguous. This CDR3 has 12 residues. Trimming stripped 7 bases from V and 7 bases from J, with 13 bases between. Germline V gene lookup returns CDR1 MNHEY and CDR2 SVGAGI. The CDR3 here is CASTTSSGGYTF. The DNA for the CDR3 is TGTGCCAGCACCACGAGCTCAGGTGGCTACACCTTC.

V usage is TRBV16 and J usage is TRBJ1-3; TRBD1 agrees at 7 bases. Losses at the gene ends were 1 base for V and 3 bases for J; bases not matched to a gene: 6. Germline lookup yields CDR1 KGHSY and CDR2 FQNENV. The CDR3 has 16 residues. The CDR3 sequence: CASSQYDRELGNTIYF. CDR3 sequence (DNA): TGTGCCAGCAGCCAATACGACAGGGAACTTGGAAACACCATATATTTT.

This sequence joins TRBV28 and TRBJ2-7; 10 nucleotides agree with TRBD2. Germline assignment: CDR1 MDHEN and CDR2 SYDVKM. The junction had 4 bases not matched to a gene; V was cut back by 6 bases and J by 2 bases. The CDR3 is 14 amino acids. CDR3 nucleotides: TGTGCCAGCAGAGCGGGAGGGGTCCCCTACGAGCAGTACTTC. Protein sequence: CASRAGGVPYEQYF.

V is TRBV11-2 and J is TRBJ2-5, with 9 bases that match TRBD2. The ends lost 1 base at V and 5 bases at J; junction bases unmatched: 5. CDR1 is SGHAT, CDR2 FQNNGV, per germline. The CDR3 totals 15 residues. The CDR3 region has the DNA TGTGCCAGCAGCTTAGGGACTAGCGTCGAGGAGACCCAGTACTTC. Amino acids: CASSLGTSVEETQYF.

The V gene is TRBV5-4, the J gene TRBJ2-7; tentatively, D is TRBD2 (7 bases). This CDR3 has 16 residues. V was shortened by 3 bases and J by 7 bases, with 23 bases between the two germline ends. Germline V lookup: CDR1 SGHNT, CDR2 YYREEE (reference sequence). CDR3 sequence reads: CASSYDPRGGGSEQYF. CDR3 DNA sequence: TGTGCCAGCAGCTACGACCCTCGGGGAGGGGGGAGTGAGCAGTACTTC.

This clone came up once. This sequence joins TRBV5-4 and TRBJ1-2, with D perhaps TRBD1 (5 bases). The ends were cut back, 4 bases at V and 2 bases at J, with 15 bases in the middle. CDR1 and CDR2 (germline): SGHNT, YYREEE (reference sequence). This CDR3 comprises 15 residues. The DNA of the CDR3 is TGTGCCAGCAGCCTTACCCCAGGGTCCAACTATGGCTACACCTTC. This gives the protein CASSLTPGSNYGYTF.

Here the CDR3 DNA reads TGTGCCAGCAGTGAGCGGTCTGCAACTAATGAAAAACTGTTTTTT. Its translation: CASSERSATNEKLFF. V and J are TRBV2 and TRBJ1-4, with D unclear. Trimming shortened V by 3 bases and J by 0 bases, and 8 bases separated the two germline ends. Germline CDR1 SNHLY, CDR2 FYNNEI. This CDR3 has 15 amino acids.